One TCR beta chain is described in this entry. What it recognizes is unknown. Produced via immunoSEQ multiplex PCR; TCRdb's table is partial and in-frame only. The top ten clones hold 2.5% to 3% of a sample with some 73,000 clones, about 78% of them seen once. This sample was taken from a study of memory CD4+ T cells and cytomegalovirus serostatus. Study-wide points: The CMV-associated TCR signature appears largely within the CD4+ memory repertoire.

V lost 7 bases to trimming and J lost 5 bases, with 14 bases between them. Germline lookup yields CDR1 SEHNR and CDR2 FQNEAQ (reference sequence). CDR3 length: 13 residues. The sort gate was single viable CD3+CD4+CD8-CD45RO+ cells for memory CD4+ T cells. The chain is built from TRBV7-9 and TRBJ2-5; D is unresolved. The sequence was obtained from an adult in good health and CMV-seropositive. Sequencing was carried out using memory CD4+ T cells from blood. As DNA, the CDR3 is TGTGCCAGCACCTTTAGCCCCCGGGAGACCCAGTACTTC. Translation gives CASTFSPRETQYF.